This T cell receptor beta chain was captured in a study of blood T cells in healthy people across ages. On this clonotype: Its antigen remains unknown.

Germline V gives CDR1 MGHDK, CDR2 SYGVNS. Unmatched junction bases numbered 4, after V lost 5 bases and J lost 8 bases. The CDR3 has 14 amino acids. Primed by a sample-barcoded 5' primer and a J-beta primer mix, a second PCR proceeded for about 6 to 12 cycles. TCRdb passed the 5' RACE reads through MiXCR, listing each CDR3 protein once. The sample includes over 1,300,000 distinct CDR3 sequences, 59% of them seen just once. General observations from the study: PBMCs went unsorted, and a conclusive naive versus antigen-experienced comparison was therefore prevented. More naive CD4+ cells and higher diversity marked long-lived donors relative to aged donors.

The chain is built from TRBV25-1 and TRBJ2-4, with 12 bases aligning to TRBD2. This TCR was recovered from a man between 18 and 29 years old in good health. Source material: blood. The CDR3 here is CASSQTSGSYIQYF. In nucleotides, the CDR3 is TGTGCCAGCAGTCAGACTAGCGGGAGTTACATTCAGTACTTC.